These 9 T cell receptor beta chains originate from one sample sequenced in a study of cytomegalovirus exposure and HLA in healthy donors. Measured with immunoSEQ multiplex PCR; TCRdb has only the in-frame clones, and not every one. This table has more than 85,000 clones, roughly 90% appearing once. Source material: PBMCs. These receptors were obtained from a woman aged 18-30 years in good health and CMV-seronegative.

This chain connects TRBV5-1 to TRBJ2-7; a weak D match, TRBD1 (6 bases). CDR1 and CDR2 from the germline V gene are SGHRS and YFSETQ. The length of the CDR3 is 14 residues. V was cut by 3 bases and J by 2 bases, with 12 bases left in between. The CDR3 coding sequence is TGCGCCAGCAGCTCGAAGGACAGTGCCTACGAGCAGTACTTC. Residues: CASSSKDSAYEQYF. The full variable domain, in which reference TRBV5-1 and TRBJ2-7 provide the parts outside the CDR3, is KAGVTQTPRYLIKTRGQQVTLSCSPISGHRSVSWYQQTPGQGLQFLFEYFSETQRNKGNFPGRFSGRQFSNSRSEMNVSTLELGDSALYLCASSSKDSAYEQYFGPGTRLTVT.

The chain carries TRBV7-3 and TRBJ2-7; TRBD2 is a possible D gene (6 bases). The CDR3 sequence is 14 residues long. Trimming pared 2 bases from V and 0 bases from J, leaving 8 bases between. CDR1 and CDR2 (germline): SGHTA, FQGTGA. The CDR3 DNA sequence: TGTGCCAGCAGCTTATCCGGGAGCTCCTACGAGCAGTACTTC. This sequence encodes CASSLSGSSYEQYF.

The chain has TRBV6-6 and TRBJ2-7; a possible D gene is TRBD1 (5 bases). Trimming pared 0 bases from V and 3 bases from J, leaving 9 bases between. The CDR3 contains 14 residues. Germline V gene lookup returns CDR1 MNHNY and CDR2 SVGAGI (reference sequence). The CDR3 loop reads CASSYSAGHYEQYF. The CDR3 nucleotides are TGTGCCAGCAGTTACTCCGCAGGACACTACGAGCAGTACTTC.

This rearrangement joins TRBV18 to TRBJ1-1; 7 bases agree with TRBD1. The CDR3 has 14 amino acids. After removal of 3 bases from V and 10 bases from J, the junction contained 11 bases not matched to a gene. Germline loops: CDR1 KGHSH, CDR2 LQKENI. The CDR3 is CASSPRDREVGAFF. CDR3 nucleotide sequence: TGTGCCAGCTCACCCCGGGACAGAGAGGTTGGAGCTTTCTTT.

The CDR3: CASSVFDSSSGNTIYF. For the CDR3, the DNA is TGTGCCAGCAGCGTCTTCGACAGTAGCTCTGGAAACACCATATATTTT. The chain is built from TRBV9 and TRBJ1-3, with a tentative D call TRBD1 (5 bases). This CDR3 is 16 amino acids long. Trimming left V 2 bases short and J 0 bases short, with 12 bases between. The V gene's germline CDR1 is SGDLS and CDR2 YYNGEE.

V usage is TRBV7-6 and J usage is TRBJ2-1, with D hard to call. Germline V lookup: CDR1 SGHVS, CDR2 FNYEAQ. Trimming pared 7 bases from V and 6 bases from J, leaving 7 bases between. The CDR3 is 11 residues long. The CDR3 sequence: CASNEFNEQFF. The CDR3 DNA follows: TGTGCCAGCAACGAGTTCAATGAGCAGTTCTTC.

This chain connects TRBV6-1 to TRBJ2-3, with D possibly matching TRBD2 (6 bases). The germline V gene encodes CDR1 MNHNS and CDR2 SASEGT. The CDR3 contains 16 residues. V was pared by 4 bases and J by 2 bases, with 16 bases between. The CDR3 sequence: CASSVGGVGPTDTQYF. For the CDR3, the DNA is TGTGCCAGCAGTGTGGGGGGTGTAGGTCCCACAGATACGCAGTATTTT.

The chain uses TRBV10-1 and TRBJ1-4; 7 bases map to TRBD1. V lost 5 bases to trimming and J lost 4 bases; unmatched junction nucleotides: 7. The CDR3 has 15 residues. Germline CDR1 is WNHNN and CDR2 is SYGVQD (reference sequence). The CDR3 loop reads CASSQTGTCNEKLFF. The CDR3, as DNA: TGCGCCAGCAGTCAGACAGGGACGTGTAATGAAAAACTGTTTTTT.

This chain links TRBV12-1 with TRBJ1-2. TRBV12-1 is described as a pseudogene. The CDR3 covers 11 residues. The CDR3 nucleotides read TGTGCCAGCCAGTTGGGAGAAGGCTACACCTTC. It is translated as CASQLGEGYTF.